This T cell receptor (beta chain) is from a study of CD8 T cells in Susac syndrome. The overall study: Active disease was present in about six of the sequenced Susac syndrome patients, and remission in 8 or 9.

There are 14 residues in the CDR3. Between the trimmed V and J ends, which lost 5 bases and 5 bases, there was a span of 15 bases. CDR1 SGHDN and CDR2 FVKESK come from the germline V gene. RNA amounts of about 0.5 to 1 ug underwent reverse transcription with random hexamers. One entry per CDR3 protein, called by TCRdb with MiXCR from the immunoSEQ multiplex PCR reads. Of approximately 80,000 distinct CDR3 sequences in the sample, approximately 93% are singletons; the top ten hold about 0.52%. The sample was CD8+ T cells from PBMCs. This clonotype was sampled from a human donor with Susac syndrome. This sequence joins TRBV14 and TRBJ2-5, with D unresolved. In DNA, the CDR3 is TGTGCCAGCAGCGGCGGATTAGGCTCGGAGACCCAGTACTTC. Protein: CASSGGLGSETQYF.